The entry below describes one T cell receptor (beta chain). The entry originates in a study of blood T cell repertoires in COVID-19. The CDR3 is 14 amino acids. Germline loops: CDR1 SGHDT, CDR2 YYEEEE. V lost 4 bases, J lost 4 bases, and 14 bases lay in between. Generated by immunoSEQ multiplex PCR, the TCRdb table keeps only in-frame clones and is missing some. The sample yields approximately 89,000 clones, about 85% seen once. This TCR was sampled from a woman between 65 and 79 years old with active or convalescent COVID-19. The chain combines TRBV5-6 with TRBJ1-1, with D possibly TRBD1 on 5 matching bases. The sequenced sample was peripheral blood. The CDR3 DNA follows: TGTGCCAGCAGCGGCAGGGTTGATGGCACTGAAGCTTTCTTT. Encoded protein: CASSGRVDGTEAFF.